Listed here are 24 T cell receptor beta chains from one sample, sequenced in a study of T-cell reconstitution after alpha-beta-depleted transplantation in children. Unique molecular identifiers were used in preparing the TCRbeta library. TCRdb analysed the PCR reads with MiXCR anew, one entry per CDR3 protein. The sample records approximately 44,000 distinct CDR3 sequences, under 6.5% being singletons. The sequenced sample was PBMCs, mostly from graft donor cells, obtained 60 days after TCRalphabeta/CD19-depleted stem cell transplant. Receptor source: a female patient between 2 and 15 years old who had a stem cell transplant for aplastic anemia, so the T cells may come from the graft donor.

This clonotype was seen many times. This rearrangement joins TRBV5-1 to TRBJ1-1; 8 positions agree with TRBD1. The CDR3 totals 14 residues. J was trimmed by 3 bases and V by 4 bases; bases with no gene match: 5. Germline-derived CDR1 and CDR2 are SGHRS and YFSETQ. CDR3 residues: CASSPDRGYTEAFF. The CDR3 DNA follows: TGCGCCAGCAGCCCAGACAGGGGCTACACTGAAGCTTTCTTT.

This clonotype was observed at least ten times. CDR3 DNA sequence: TGCAGTGCTAGAGATCGGGAAAACACCATATATTTT. Amino acids: CSARDRENTIYF. The V and J genes are TRBV20-1 and TRBJ1-3; D remains ambiguous. This CDR3 comprises 12 residues. Germline loops: CDR1 DFQATT, CDR2 SNEGSKA (reference sequence). V dropped 0 bases and J dropped 6 bases, with 6 bases sitting between them.

This clonotype has a count of ten or more. The rearrangement uses TRBV12-3 or TRBV12-4 and TRBJ2-2; possibly TRBD1 for D (6 bases). Trimming removed 3 bases from V and 2 bases from J, with 7 bases in between. The CDR3 consists of 14 residues. In DNA, the CDR3 is TGTGCCAGCAGTTTGGGACAAAACACCGGGGAGCTGTTTTTT. It is translated as CASSLGQNTGELFF.

In its sample, this clonotype was seen many times. The chain links TRBV12-3 or TRBV12-4 to TRBJ2-1; D unclear. Trimming took 6 bases from V and 7 from J, leaving 7 bases between them. The CDR3 length is 11 residues. CDR3 coding DNA: TGTGCCAGCAGAATCAGTAATGAGCAGTTCTTC. As protein: CASRISNEQFF.

This clonotype was counted many times. The gene calls are TRBV5-1 and TRBJ2-2, with a tentative D call TRBD1 (6 bases). V was shortened by 4 bases and J by 2 bases, with 12 bases between the two germline ends. The germline V gene encodes CDR1 SGHRS and CDR2 YFSETQ. This CDR3 spans 15 amino acids. The CDR3 loop reads CASSPDRHNTGELFF. CDR3 nucleotides: TGCGCCAGCAGCCCTGACAGGCACAACACCGGGGAGCTGTTTTTT.

This clonotype has more than one count but fewer than ten. The CDR3 coding sequence is TGCACCAGCAGCCCCGGGACTACCTCCTACAATGAGCAGTTCTTC. This codes for CTSSPGTTSYNEQFF. The chain employs TRBV1 and TRBJ2-1; the tabulated D call, TRBD2, remains unverified against the DNA. TRBV1 is deemed a pseudogene. CDR3 length: 15 amino acids.

This clonotype showed up many times. The V and J genes are TRBV9 and TRBJ1-1; tentative D call: TRBD1 (5 bases). The CDR3 extends over 15 amino acids. Per germline, CDR1 SGDLS and CDR2 YYNGEE. V gave up 3 bases and J gave up 2 bases, with 14 bases separating them. CDR3 residues: CASSAGAGSNTEAFF. The CDR3 region has the DNA TGTGCCAGCAGCGCCGGGGCAGGTTCTAACACTGAAGCTTTCTTT.

Many counts were recorded for this clonotype. V and J are TRBV7-9 and TRBJ1-4; a possible D gene is TRBD1 (5 bases). The germline V gene encodes CDR1 SEHNR and CDR2 FQNEAQ (reference sequence). This CDR3 contains 14 residues. The ends were cut back, 1 base at V and 8 bases at J, with 11 bases in the middle. The CDR3 region has the DNA TGTGCCAGCAGCTTAGGCGCCAGGGTGGAAAAACTGTTTTTT. Amino acid sequence: CASSLGARVEKLFF.

The J gene is TRBJ2-1, the V gene TRBV30; no reliable D call. This CDR3 spans 11 amino acids. Deletions cut 1 base from V and 6 bases from J, with 4 bases between. CDR1 is GTSNPN and CDR2 is SVGIG in the germline V gene (reference sequence). CDR3 sequence reads: CAWSAPNEQFF. The DNA of the CDR3 is TGTGCCTGGAGTGCCCCCAATGAGCAGTTCTTC.

This clonotype has at least ten counts. The J gene is TRBJ1-1, the V gene TRBV5-1; possibly TRBD1 for D (6 bases). Trimming took 4 bases from V and 5 from J, leaving 21 bases between them. This CDR3 contains 16 residues. The germline V gene has CDR1 SGHRS and CDR2 YFSETQ. The CDR3 coding sequence is TGCGCCAGCAGCGGGGGCCCGCGGGGGCGGCAAACTGAAGCTTTCTTT. Protein product: CASSGGPRGRQTEAFF. Drawing the rest from reference TRBV5-1 and TRBJ1-1, the complete variable domain is KAGVTQTPRYLIKTRGQQVTLSCSPISGHRSVSWYQQTPGQGLQFLFEYFSETQRNKGNFPGRFSGRQFSNSRSEMNVSTLELGDSALYLCASSGGPRGRQTEAFFGQGTRLTVV.

Only a few counts were recorded for this clonotype. The CDR3 reads CASSKATDGYTF. The CDR3 nucleotides are TGTGCCAGCAGCAAAGCGACAGATGGCTACACCTTC. V and J are TRBV21-1 and TRBJ1-2. TRBV21-1 is termed a pseudogene. CDR3 length: 12 residues.

In this sample, this clonotype turned up many times. The chain joins TRBV20-1 to TRBJ2-7; D gene unclear. Trimming took 2 bases from V and 4 from J, leaving 9 bases between them. Germline V lookup: CDR1 DFQATT, CDR2 SNEGSKA (reference sequence). The CDR3 has 12 amino acids. CDR3 DNA sequence: TGCAGTGCTAGACCGGCCAGTTACGAGCAGTACTTC. The encoded protein is CSARPASYEQYF.

The chain uses TRBV7-2 and TRBJ2-7; 16 bases are a match to TRBD2. V shed 4 bases, J shed 7 bases, and the junction held 16 bases outside the gene matches. Germline V gives CDR1 SGHTA, CDR2 FQGNSA. The CDR3 covers 19 residues. The CDR3 DNA sequence: TGTGCCAGCAGCTCGCCCTCCGGGACTAGCGGGAGGGGTCTTGAGGAGCAGTACGTC. Its translation is CASSSPSGTSGRGLEEQYV.

At least ten counts were recorded for this clonotype. The chain recombines TRBV5-6 with TRBJ2-7; 7 nucleotides align to TRBD1. The germline V gene has CDR1 SGHDT and CDR2 YYEEEE. Trimming took 4 bases from V and 3 from J; bases not matched to a gene: 4. This CDR3 region has 13 residues. The CDR3 sequence: CASSVGQRYEQYF. The CDR3 coding sequence is TGTGCCAGCAGCGTGGGACAGCGCTACGAGCAGTACTTC.

This clonotype came up many times. The chain uses TRBV11-1 and TRBJ2-1; D is unresolved. CDR1 and CDR2 (germline): SGHAT, FQDESV (reference sequence). The length of the CDR3 is 15 residues. Trimming stripped 5 bases from V and 0 bases from J, with 11 bases between. CDR3 bases: TGTGCCAGCAGCCGAGACACCATCTCCTACAATGAGCAGTTCTTC. This gives the protein CASSRDTISYNEQFF.

This chain uses TRBV9 with TRBJ1-1; D unresolved. V was clipped by 4 bases and J by 0 bases, with 10 bases between them. This CDR3 has 14 residues. Germline lookup yields CDR1 SGDLS and CDR2 YYNGEE. CDR3 in amino acids: CASSPRRVNTEAFF. Here the CDR3 DNA reads TGTGCCAGCAGCCCTAGGAGGGTGAACACTGAAGCTTTCTTT.

This clonotype was recorded many times. V is TRBV6-1 and J is TRBJ1-2; maybe TRBD1 (6 bases). The ends were cut back, 8 bases at V and 3 bases at J, with 19 bases in the middle. This CDR3 is 15 amino acids long. The germline CDR1 and CDR2 sequences are MNHNS and SASEGT. As DNA, the CDR3 is TGTGCCAGCGACGCAATCTGGGGGCTGGACTATGGCTACACCTTC. It encodes CASDAIWGLDYGYTF.

With respect to this clonotype: A much larger clonotype is one base distant, so this may be a read error. The gene calls are TRBV7-2 and TRBJ2-5; D may be TRBD2 (6 bases). This CDR3 has 13 residues. Looked up from germline, CDR1 is SGHTA and CDR2 is FQGNSA. CDR3 in amino acids: CASRLGGMETLYF. The CDR3 nucleotides are TGTGCCAGCAGGTTGGGGGGAATGGAGACCCTGTACTTC.

This clonotype occurred many times. The CDR3 region has the DNA TGTGCCATACTCCTGAACACTGAAGCTTTCTTT. This codes for CAILLNTEAFF. The gene calls are TRBV12-3 or TRBV12-4 and TRBJ1-1; D uncertain. The CDR3 is 11 amino acids. Trimming cost V 10 bases and J 0 bases, with 6 bases left between them.

The table lists this clonotype with a count of one. The chain carries TRBV11-2 and TRBJ1-5, with D possibly matching TRBD1 (6 bases). The V gene lost 5 bases and the J gene lost 1 base, with 24 bases spanning the gap. This CDR3 has 19 residues. Germline CDR1 SGHAT, CDR2 FQNNGV. CDR3 bases: TGTGCCAGCAGCCCGGAGGGGGTGAGGGCTTTGGCAAGCAATCAGCCCCAGCATTTT. It translates to CASSPEGVRALASNQPQHF.

This clonotype was recorded many times. The rearrangement joins TRBV5-1 to TRBJ2-1; no firm D call. This CDR3 has 16 amino acids. Germline CDR1 is SGHRS and CDR2 is YFSETQ. The V and J ends lost 7 bases and 3 bases respectively, with 20 bases between them. The DNA for the CDR3 is TGCGCCAGCTCCGTCCCAGTCGTTGGAAGCTACAATGAGCAGTTCTTC. Protein: CASSVPVVGSYNEQFF.

This clonotype was detected ten times or more. This CDR3 is CASSFQLPCTDTQYF. Here the CDR3 DNA reads TGTGCCAGCAGCTTCCAACTCCCATGCACAGATACGCAGTATTTT. The V gene is TRBV7-6, the J gene TRBJ2-3; no clear D. This CDR3 comprises 15 residues. The germline V and J ends were trimmed by 3 bases and 1 base, with 11 bases remaining between them. Germline loops: CDR1 SGHVS, CDR2 FNYEAQ.

This clonotype was recorded many times. The chain couples TRBV6-5 to TRBJ2-3; 8 nucleotides agree with TRBD2. V shed 5 bases, J shed 10 bases, and the junction held 11 bases outside the gene matches. Germline CDR1 is MNHEY and CDR2 is SVGAGI. The CDR3 has 14 amino acids. CDR3 residues: CASSPMGLEAPQYF. In nucleotides, the CDR3 is TGTGCCAGCAGTCCGATGGGACTAGAAGCTCCGCAGTATTTT.

This clonotype was counted at least ten times. This chain connects TRBV7-9 to TRBJ1-5; 11 bases agree with TRBD1. Germline CDR1 SEHNR, CDR2 FQNEAQ (reference sequence). The length of the CDR3 is 15 residues. With V trimmed by 5 bases and J by 5 bases, 5 bases remained unmatched. The CDR3 reads CASSAKDRGHQPQHF. CDR3 sequence (DNA): TGTGCCAGCAGCGCAAAGGACAGGGGGCATCAGCCCCAGCATTTT.